This TCR beta chain was recorded in a study of T cell responses to AZD1222 COVID-19 vaccine. The study, taken as a whole, reports: Per reports, nearly half of all spike-specific TCRs target regions that are unmutated in variants.

Of note for this clone: Its target is not known.

Clones were read by immunoSEQ multiplex PCR, and TCRdb kept only the in-frame ones, dropping some. The table has about 66,000 clones, roughly 87% seen once; the top ten hold 15% to 20%. The TCR sequence derives from an adult in good health. This specimen was peripheral blood, taken on day 0 of AZD1222 vaccination.

The CDR3 DNA reads TGTGCCAGCAGTCCGAGGGCAGATGAAGCTTTCTTT. Translating it yields CASSPRADEAFF. V gene TRBV12-3 or TRBV12-4 combines with J gene TRBJ1-1; D not certain. The CDR3 runs 12 residues. V lost 5 bases and J lost 7, with 11 bases in between.